The 29 T cell receptor beta chains below come from one sample, sequenced in a study of identical twins. TCRdb re-derived calls from the 5' RACE reads in MiXCR, one entry per CDR3 protein. The profile shows 500,000 or so distinct CDR3 sequences, 14% of them singletons. The same sample was also used in a study of yellow fever vaccine responses in identical twins.

The sequenced sample consisted of CD4+ T cells sorted from blood. These receptors all come from a young woman in good health.

This clonotype showed up many times. This chain uses TRBV12-3 or TRBV12-4 with TRBJ2-1, with D possibly TRBD2 on 6 matching bases. This CDR3 is built from 14 residues. Trimming removed 2 bases at V and 2 bases at J, with 7 bases between. The CDR3 nucleotides read TGTGCCAGCAGTTTAATAGCGGCCTACAATGAGCAGTTCTTC. Its protein product is CASSLIAAYNEQFF.

The chain employs TRBV12-3 or TRBV12-4 and TRBJ1-5; D remains ambiguous. Trimming took off 3 bases at V and 7 bases at J, with 7 bases between the two ends. The CDR3 is made up of 12 amino acids. The CDR3 spells CASSFGSQPQHF. CDR3 DNA sequence: TGTGCCAGCAGTTTCGGGAGCCAGCCCCAGCATTTT.

This clonotype was counted only a few times. The CDR3 is CASSPLVRLAGGLATDTQYF. The CDR3 DNA reads TGTGCCAGCAGCCCCCTGGTTAGGCTAGCGGGAGGCCTCGCCACAGATACGCAGTATTTT. The V and J genes are TRBV11-2 and TRBJ2-3, with 11 bases fitting TRBD2. Germline CDR1 reads SGHAT; CDR2 reads FQNNGV. The CDR3 has 20 amino acids. Trimming cost V 5 bases and J 2 bases; bases outside gene matches: 18.

In its sample, this clonotype was seen a few times. The chain couples TRBV28 to TRBJ2-5; 9 bases fit TRBD2. The CDR3 has 15 amino acids. Trimming cost V 3 bases and J 2 bases; bases outside gene matches: 4. Looked up from germline, CDR1 is MDHEN and CDR2 is SYDVKM. The CDR3 coding sequence is TGTGCCAGCAGTTTCGGACTAGCGCGACAAGAGACCCAGTACTTC. Translating it yields CASSFGLARQETQYF. Full variable domain (remainder filled in from reference TRBV28 and TRBJ2-5): DVKVTQSSRYLVKRTGEKVFLECVQDMDHENMFWYRQDPGLGLRLIYFSYDVKMKEKGDIPEGYSVSREKKERFSLILESASTNQTSMYLCASSFGLARQETQYFGPGTRLLVL.

This clonotype was counted only a few times. The junction shows a germline mismatch at one end, possibly a read error. The chain is built from TRBV7-7 and TRBJ2-7; D might be TRBD1 (5 bases). The CDR3 runs to 15 residues. Germline V gives CDR1 SSHAT, CDR2 FNYEAQ (reference sequence). The DNA of the CDR3 is TGTGCTAGCAGCTTAGCCCCCGACAGTTCCTACGAGCAGTACTTC. This encodes CASSLAPDSSYEQYF.

The chain has TRBV28 and TRBJ1-6; tentative D call: TRBD1 (5 bases). CDR3 size: 12 residues. From germline, CDR1 is MDHEN and CDR2 SYDVKM. Trimming shortened V by 8 bases and J by 8 bases, and 10 bases separated the two germline ends. The CDR3 DNA sequence: TGTGCCAGCGTCGACAGCTATTCACCCCTCCACTTT. Translated, it gives CASVDSYSPLHF.

This chain uses TRBV7-9 with TRBJ2-5, with 13 positions matching TRBD2. This CDR3 comprises 16 residues. The V gene's germline CDR1 is SEHNR and CDR2 FQNEAQ (reference sequence). V lost 6 bases, J lost 2 bases, and 6 bases stayed unmatched. The CDR3 is CASRLGLAGAQETQYF. The CDR3 nucleotides read TGTGCCAGCAGACTCGGACTAGCGGGGGCTCAAGAGACCCAGTACTTC.

The sample holds a few counts of this clonotype. This rearrangement joins TRBV28 to TRBJ2-5, with 8 positions matching TRBD2. CDR1 MDHEN and CDR2 SYDVKM come from the germline V gene. This CDR3 has 14 residues. V shed 5 bases and J 9 bases; nucleotides not matched to a gene: 11. CDR3 sequence reads: CASSITGLVMPQYF. The DNA of the CDR3 is TGTGCCAGCAGTATTACGGGACTAGTGATGCCCCAGTACTTC.

This chain links TRBV20-1 with TRBJ2-3; D is uncertain. Germline values: CDR1 DFQATT, CDR2 SNEGSKA (reference sequence). The ends were cut back, 4 bases at V and 0 bases at J, with 8 bases in the middle. The CDR3 extends over 13 amino acids. The chain's CDR3 is CSAILISTDTQYF. The DNA for the CDR3 is TGCAGTGCTATCCTTATTAGCACAGATACGCAGTATTTT.

This clonotype was observed a handful of times. V gene TRBV28 combines with J gene TRBJ2-7; weak D call: TRBD1 (5 bases). Germline CDR1 MDHEN, CDR2 SYDVKM. This CDR3 is 12 amino acids long. Trimming left V 8 bases short and J 5 bases short, with 13 bases between. CDR3 sequence reads: CASGSREHEQYF. The CDR3 DNA is TGTGCCAGCGGATCCAGGGAACACGAGCAGTACTTC.

A few counts support this clonotype. The chain joins TRBV10-3 to TRBJ2-3; 9 bases are a match to TRBD2. CDR1 is ENHRY and CDR2 is SYGVKD in the germline V gene. The junction had 9 bases not matched to a gene; V was cut back by 2 bases and J by 3 bases. CDR3 length: 17 amino acids. Here the CDR3 DNA reads TGTGCCATCAGTGAGCCCAAATTAGCGGGAGATACAGATACGCAGTATTTT. It encodes CAISEPKLAGDTDTQYF.

Regarding this clonotype: The junction departs from germline at one end; a sequencing error may be responsible. V is TRBV5-6 and J is TRBJ1-2; D is perhaps TRBD1 (5 bases). This CDR3 contains 17 residues. The germline gives CDR1 SGHDT, CDR2 YYEEEE. CDR3 sequence (DNA): TGTGCCAGCAGCTTGTCGGCCCCTATCCCAGGGAGAGAAGGCTACATCTTC. It is translated as CASSLSAPIPGREGYIF.

V gene TRBV5-8 combines with J gene TRBJ2-7; possibly TRBD1 or TRBD2 for D (5 bases each). CDR1 is SGHTS, CDR2 YDEGEE, per germline. Trimming pared 2 bases from V and 3 bases from J, leaving 18 bases between. This CDR3 is 16 amino acids long. This CDR3 reads CASSFPGTPTLYEQYF. In nucleotides, the CDR3 is TGTGCCAGCAGCTTTCCCGGGACCCCGACACTCTACGAGCAGTACTTC. The variable domain in full, with the rest retrieved from reference TRBV5-8 and TRBJ2-7, is EAGVTQSPTHLIKTRGQQATLRCSPISGHTSVYWYQQALGLGLQFLLWYDEGEERNRGNFPPRFSGRQFPNYSSELNVNALELEDSALYLCASSFPGTPTLYEQYFGPGTRLTVT.

The chain couples TRBV10-3 to TRBJ2-7; possibly TRBD1 for D (6 bases). The germline gives CDR1 ENHRY, CDR2 SYGVKD. The CDR3 has 15 residues. Trimming left V 4 bases short and J 4 bases short, with 17 bases between. The CDR3 loop is CAISGQAGEFYEQYF. The CDR3 DNA reads as TGTGCCATCAGTGGGCAGGCAGGGGAATTTTACGAGCAGTACTTC.

This clonotype was observed a few times. The chain links TRBV12-3 or TRBV12-4 to TRBJ2-3; tentative D call: TRBD1 (6 bases). Trimming left V 5 bases short and J 2 bases short, with 14 bases between. The CDR3 covers 15 residues. CDR3 protein: CASSRRQGLTDTQYF. The CDR3 DNA follows: TGTGCCAGCAGTCGAAGGCAGGGGCTCACAGATACGCAGTATTTT.

DNA of the CDR3: TGCGCCAGCAGCTTGGAAGGTCGACTCTACGAGCAGTACTTC. It translates to CASSLEGRLYEQYF. This rearrangement joins TRBV5-1 to TRBJ2-7; D gene uncertain. This CDR3 contains 14 residues. CDR1 is SGHRS, CDR2 YFSETQ, per germline. Trimming took off 0 bases at V and 3 bases at J, with 10 bases between the two ends.

The J gene is TRBJ1-1, the V gene TRBV6-5; 7 nucleotides agree with TRBD1. With 0 bases clipped from V and 6 bases from J, the junction kept 7 bases outside the gene matches. The CDR3 totals 15 residues. Germline V lookup: CDR1 MNHEY, CDR2 SVGAGI. The chain's CDR3 is CASSYSGGAMAEAFF. For the CDR3, the DNA is TGTGCCAGCAGTTACTCAGGGGGCGCAATGGCTGAAGCTTTCTTT.

This clonotype appeared a few times. The V gene is TRBV5-1, the J gene TRBJ2-7; D possibly uses TRBD1 or TRBD2 (5 bases each). The CDR3 totals 14 residues. The germline V gene encodes CDR1 SGHRS and CDR2 YFSETQ. Trimming removed 5 bases from V and 4 bases from J, with 16 bases in between. The DNA for the CDR3 is TGCGCCAGCAGACGTCCGGGACGCATTTACGAGCAGTACTTC. It yields the protein CASRRPGRIYEQYF.

Concerning this clonotype itself: One end of the junction fails to match germline, which may point to a read error. The rearrangement uses TRBV15 and TRBJ2-7; 9 bases fit TRBD2. The CDR3 loop spans 15 amino acids. Germline V lookup: CDR1 LNHNV, CDR2 YYDKDF (reference sequence). This CDR3 reads CATSRGTSWENEQYF. DNA for the CDR3: TGTGCCACCAGCAGGGGGACTAGCTGGGAGAACGAGCAGTACTTT. The whole variable domain, filled in from reference TRBV15 and TRBJ2-7, reads DAMVIQNPRYQVTQFGKPVTLSCSQTLNHNVMYWYQQKSSQAPKLLFHYYDKDFNNEADTPDNFQSRRPNTSFCFLDIRSPGLGDTAMYLCATSRGTSWENEQYFGPGTRLTVT.

The rearrangement links TRBV18 to TRBJ2-3; D is ambiguous. CDR3 length equals 14 residues. Per germline, CDR1 KGHSH and CDR2 LQKENI. The V and J ends lost 1 base and 4 bases respectively, with 9 bases between them. The CDR3 nucleotides read TGTGCCAGCTCACCACTACCGATCGCAGATACGCAGTATTTT. Translated: CASSPLPIADTQYF.

This clonotype was counted only a few times. V usage is TRBV25-1 and J usage is TRBJ2-5; D is perhaps TRBD1 (7 bases). Germline V lookup: CDR1 MGHDK, CDR2 SYGVNS. The CDR3 is 21 amino acids. V shed 3 bases and J shed 0 bases, with 29 bases lying between them. CDR3 loop: CASSDLIHPGGQSPYQETQYF. CDR3 DNA: TGTGCCAGCAGTGACCTAATTCACCCCGGGGGACAGTCCCCGTACCAAGAGACCCAGTACTTC.

A few counts support this clonotype. The chain recombines TRBV11-2 with TRBJ2-1; a possible D gene is TRBD1 (6 bases). The V and J ends lost 1 base and 6 bases respectively, with 10 bases between them. This CDR3 has 14 residues. Germline V CDR1 and CDR2: SGHAT, FQNNGV. The CDR3 coding sequence is TGTGCCAGCAGCTTAGGGACAGTGCGCAATGAGCAGTTCTTC. Translation gives CASSLGTVRNEQFF. Together with reference TRBV11-2 and TRBJ2-1, the CDR3 gives the full variable domain: EAGVAQSPRYKIIEKRQSVAFWCNPISGHATLYWYQQILGQGPKLLIQFQNNGVVDDSQLPKDRFSAERLKGVDSTLKIQPAKLEDSAVYLCASSLGTVRNEQFFGPGTRLTVL.

This clonotype was detected a few times. The chain is built from TRBV18 and TRBJ2-3; 9 bases line up with TRBD1. The germline gives CDR1 KGHSH, CDR2 LQKENI. V trimming: 2 bases; J trimming: 6 bases; junction bases outside the gene matches: 12. There are 17 residues in the CDR3. CDR3 DNA: TGTGCCAGCTCACCATTCCCGGGACAGGGAGGAGGTGATACGCAGTATTTT. Protein product: CASSPFPGQGGGDTQYF.

In its sample, this clonotype was seen a few times. The gene calls are TRBV29-1 and TRBJ1-1; no definite D call. This CDR3 has 11 amino acids. The germline V gene encodes CDR1 SQVTM and CDR2 ANQGSEA. V was cut by 7 bases and J by 5 bases, with 11 bases left in between. CDR3 in DNA: TGCAGCGCCGAACCGGGAACTGAAGCTTTCTTT. Amino acid sequence: CSAEPGTEAFF.

The chain uses TRBV12-3 or TRBV12-4 and TRBJ2-1, with D possibly being TRBD1 (5 bases). The CDR3 sequence is 19 residues long. Trimming removed 4 bases at V and 3 bases at J, with 25 bases between. CDR3 DNA sequence: TGTGCCAGCAGTTCCCCTTTCCCCCCCGCCAGGGATAACTACAATGAGCAGTTCTTC. Translated, it gives CASSSPFPPARDNYNEQFF.

The genes are TRBV5-1 and TRBJ1-1, with a possible D match to TRBD1 (5 bases). The CDR3 runs to 11 residues. Germline V gene lookup returns CDR1 SGHRS and CDR2 YFSETQ. Trimming removed 4 bases from V and 11 bases from J, with 12 bases in between. CDR3 DNA: TGCGCCAGCAGCGCTACAGGTGCGGCTTTCTTT. The encoded protein is CASSATGAAFF.

In DNA, the CDR3 is TGTGCCAGCAGCCAAGGCTCTAAGGGGGATCGTGATACGCAGTATTTT. It encodes CASSQGSKGDRDTQYF. This chain uses TRBV3-1 with TRBJ2-3, with D perhaps TRBD1 (6 bases). Looked up from germline, CDR1 is LGHDT and CDR2 is YNNKEL (reference sequence). The CDR3 covers 16 residues. Trimming took 1 base from V and 6 from J, leaving 17 bases between them.

The chain combines TRBV12-3 or TRBV12-4 with TRBJ2-5, with unresolved D. Trimming cost V 7 bases and J 4 bases, with 13 bases left between them. This CDR3 contains 13 residues. Written as DNA, the CDR3 is TGTGCCAGCACCCCCACCATCAGAGAGACCCAGTACTTC. It yields the protein CASTPTIRETQYF.

This clonotype came up a few times. V and J are TRBV6-5 and TRBJ2-6; maybe TRBD2 (6 bases). The germline V and J ends were trimmed by 2 bases and 3 bases, with 17 bases remaining between them. Germline assignment: CDR1 MNHEY and CDR2 SVGAGI. This CDR3 comprises 18 residues. CDR3 bases: TGTGCCAGCAGTTACACGGCGGGGTCCGTGGGTGGGGCCAACGTCCTGACTTTC. Residues: CASSYTAGSVGGANVLTF.